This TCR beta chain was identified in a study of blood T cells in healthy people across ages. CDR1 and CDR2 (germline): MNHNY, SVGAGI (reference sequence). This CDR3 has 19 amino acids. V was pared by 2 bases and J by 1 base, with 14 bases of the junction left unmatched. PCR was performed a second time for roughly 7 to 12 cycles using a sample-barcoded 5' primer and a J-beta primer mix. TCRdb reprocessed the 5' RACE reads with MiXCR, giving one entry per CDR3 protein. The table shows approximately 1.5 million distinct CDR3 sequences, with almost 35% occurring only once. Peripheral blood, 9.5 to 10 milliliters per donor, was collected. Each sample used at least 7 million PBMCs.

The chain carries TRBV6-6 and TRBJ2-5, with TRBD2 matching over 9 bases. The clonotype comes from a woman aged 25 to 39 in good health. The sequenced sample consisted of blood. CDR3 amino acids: CASSYGRTSARALQETQYF. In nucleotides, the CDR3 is TGTGCCAGCAGTTACGGGCGGACTAGCGCCCGAGCCCTCCAAGAGACCCAGTACTTC.